A single sample gave rise to the 21 T cell receptor beta chains below, sequenced in a study of breast tumors, draining lymph nodes, adjacent tissues. TCRdb reprocessed the multiplex PCR reads with MiXCR, giving one entry per CDR3 protein. The sample has 50,000 to 85,000 distinct CDR3 sequences; approximately 40% are singletons. The sequencing sample was made of breast tumor tissue. These TCRs come from a female donor with breast cancer. Some clones in this sample may be carry-over from other donors' samples.

Only one count was recorded for this clonotype. The chain recombines TRBV6-4 with TRBJ2-5, with no clear D. CDR1 is MRHNA and CDR2 is SNTAGT in the germline V gene. CDR3 length: 15 residues. Between the trimmed V and J ends, which lost 3 bases and 2 bases, there was a span of 13 bases. CDR3 protein: CASSEVGLGQETQYF. DNA for the CDR3: TGTGCCAGCAGTGAAGTTGGCCTCGGACAAGAGACCCAGTACTTC.

The genes are TRBV20-1 and TRBJ2-5; tentatively, D is TRBD2 (6 bases). The V and J ends lost 6 bases and 2 bases respectively, with 16 bases between them. Germline V gives CDR1 DFQATT, CDR2 SNEGSKA (reference sequence). This CDR3 is built from 14 residues. The CDR3 nucleotides read TGCAGTGCCGTAGGCGGGACGGGTCAAGAGACCCAGTACTTC. The encoded protein is CSAVGGTGQETQYF.

This clonotype was observed many times. The V gene is TRBV30, the J gene TRBJ2-3; D gene ambiguous. Germline V gene data show CDR1 as GTSNPN and CDR2 as SVGIG (reference sequence). This CDR3 is 13 amino acids long. V was cut by 0 bases and J by 15 bases, with 19 bases left in between. CDR3 sequence reads: CAWSVGSQRGEYF. The CDR3 nucleotides are TGTGCCTGGAGTGTAGGGTCCCAGCGCGGAGAATATTTT.

This clonotype was counted between two and nine times. V is TRBV19 and J is TRBJ1-1; possible D gene TRBD1, 5 bases. This CDR3 comprises 14 residues. The germline V and J ends were trimmed by 3 bases and 5 bases, with 13 bases remaining between them. Germline V CDR1 and CDR2: LNHDA, SQIVND (reference sequence). The CDR3 loop reads CASSMIQGRTEAFF. The DNA for the CDR3 is TGTGCCAGTAGTATGATCCAGGGACGGACTGAAGCTTTCTTT.

This clonotype showed up many times. The J gene is TRBJ2-7, the V gene TRBV7-2; 7 nucleotides agree with TRBD2. The CDR3 is 15 amino acids. V lost 1 base to trimming and J lost 3 bases; unmatched junction nucleotides: 6. The germline V gene has CDR1 SGHTA and CDR2 FQGNSA. CDR3 sequence: CASSLDGGRVYEQYF. The CDR3 DNA follows: TGTGCCAGCAGCTTAGACGGCGGGAGAGTCTACGAGCAGTACTTC.

The table lists this clonotype with many counts. This chain uses TRBV2 with TRBJ1-1, with D possibly matching TRBD1 (5 bases). The CDR3 sequence is 15 residues long. The germline CDR1 and CDR2 sequences are SNHLY and FYNNEI. V was clipped by 7 bases and J by 5 bases, with 20 bases between them. The CDR3 DNA reads TGTGCCAGCATTCCTTCTCATGGGGGTGGGACTGAAGCTTTCTTT. This translates into CASIPSHGGGTEAFF.

The chain employs TRBV6-6 and TRBJ2-2; D may be TRBD1 (6 bases). The CDR3 extends over 13 amino acids. V was shortened by 2 bases and J by 8 bases, with 9 bases between the two germline ends. Germline V gene sequence: CDR1 MNHNY, CDR2 SVGAGI (reference sequence). For the CDR3, the DNA is TGTGCCAGCAGTTACGCAGGGACAGGGGAGCTGTTTTTT. Translating it yields CASSYAGTGELFF.

The chain links TRBV7-2 to TRBJ2-5, with D maybe TRBD2 (6 bases). CDR1 and CDR2 from the germline V gene are SGHTA and FQGNSA. This CDR3 spans 17 amino acids. V lost 6 bases and J 8 bases, leaving 28 bases between the germline ends. The CDR3 DNA reads TGTGCCAGCAGTAAAACCCCCAGCTTAGGGGATGGGACTACCCAGTACTTC. Translated, it gives CASSKTPSLGDGTTQYF.

As concerns this clonotype: No conserved phenylalanine or tryptophan ends this CDR3, so it is likely a read error. The DNA is left out, because the CDR3 cannot be placed on it with certainty; the CDR3 is given as TCRdb lists it. The chain is built from TRBV29-1 and TRBJ1-3; the table calls TRBD1, which could not be checked here. 9 amino acids form the CDR3, both terminal residues included. Germline lookup yields CDR1 SQVTM and CDR2 ANQGSEA. The CDR3 loop reads CSVEGSTVL.

Concerning this clonotype: The junction departs from the called germline gene at one end, perhaps through a read error. V and J are TRBV2 and TRBJ2-7; no clear D gene. The CDR3 has 14 amino acids. CDR1 and CDR2 from the germline V gene are SNHLY and FYNNEI. CDR3: CASSEASLSCEQYF. CDR3 nucleotides: TGTGCCAGCAGTGAGGCTTCTCTCTCCTGCGAGCAGTACTTC.

The V call is TRBV20-1, the J call TRBJ1-5; the D gene is possibly TRBD1 (5 bases). The V end was cut by 8 bases, the J end by 3 bases, with 14 bases between. This CDR3 region has 13 residues. The germline gives CDR1 DFQATT, CDR2 SNEGSKA (reference sequence). CDR3 nucleotides: TGCAGTACTGTAGCGGGACCCAATCAGCCCCAGCATTTT. As protein: CSTVAGPNQPQHF.

By sample fraction, this clonotype is medium-sized. The chain combines TRBV9 with TRBJ2-7; 11 nucleotides line up with TRBD2. The CDR3 loop spans 15 amino acids. J gave up 6 bases and V 0 bases, and 5 bases lay outside the gene matches. The germline V gene encodes CDR1 SGDLS and CDR2 YYNGEE. The CDR3 sequence: CASSVGLAGGSEQYF. CDR3 bases: TGTGCCAGCAGCGTAGGTCTAGCGGGAGGATCCGAGCAGTACTTC.

This clonotype was counted at least ten times. The chain links TRBV7-9 to TRBJ2-1; 8 bases are a match to TRBD2. The ends lost 4 bases at V and 9 bases at J; junction bases unmatched: 14. This CDR3 region has 16 residues. CDR1 is SEHNR, CDR2 FQNEAQ, per germline (reference sequence). CDR3 in DNA: TGTGCCAGCAGCTCCCGAGCGGGAGAACTGACAGGTGAGCAGTTCTTC. Translated, it gives CASSSRAGELTGEQFF.

The chain links TRBV7-9 to TRBJ1-3; D remains unclear. This CDR3 is built from 15 residues. Trimming left V 6 bases short and J 2 bases short, with 14 bases between. Germline CDR1 is SEHNR and CDR2 is FQNEAQ (reference sequence). CDR3: CASRPPGSTGNTIYF. Written as DNA, the CDR3 is TGTGCCAGCAGACCACCTGGTTCTACTGGAAACACCATATATTTT.

Here the CDR3 DNA reads TGTGCCAGCAGCGTAGAAACGGGTGGTGAAAAACTGTTTTTT. Translating it yields CASSVETGGEKLFF. V is TRBV9 and J is TRBJ1-4; D uncertain. This CDR3 has 14 amino acids. Germline V gene sequence: CDR1 SGDLS, CDR2 YYNGEE. Trimming cost V 0 bases and J 7 bases, with 10 bases left between them.

This clonotype has ten or more counts. V gene TRBV7-2 combines with J gene TRBJ2-7; D is possibly TRBD1 (5 bases). The ends were cut back, 6 bases at V and 0 bases at J, with 18 bases in the middle. Germline assignment: CDR1 SGHTA and CDR2 FQGNSA. The CDR3 extends over 16 amino acids. The CDR3 coding sequence is TGTGCCAGCAGTCCCAGGAAGGGGTCCAGCTCCTACGAGCAGTACTTC. Residues: CASSPRKGSSSYEQYF.

Ten or more counts support this clonotype. This sequence joins TRBV9 and TRBJ2-3, with D uncertain. The CDR3 length is 15 residues. CDR1 and CDR2 (germline): SGDLS, YYNGEE. Trimming took off 2 bases at V and 2 bases at J, with 12 bases between the two ends. The CDR3 DNA reads TGTGCCAGCAGCGTTAGAGGTGGAGACACAGATACGCAGTATTTT. Its protein product is CASSVRGGDTDTQYF.

This clonotype was picked up many times. CDR3 residues: CASSDDSWYGYTF. The CDR3 bases are TGTGCCAGCAGTGACGACTCGTGGTATGGCTACACCTTC. The rearrangement uses TRBV6-1 and TRBJ1-2; D gene unclear. The germline V gene encodes CDR1 MNHNS and CDR2 SASEGT. V was trimmed by 3 bases and J by 5 bases, leaving 10 bases between them. The CDR3 consists of 13 residues.

This clonotype appeared many times. This sequence joins TRBV11-3 and TRBJ2-3, with 8 bases identical to TRBD2. The CDR3 is made up of 15 amino acids. Germline assignment: CDR1 SGHNT and CDR2 YENEEA. Unmatched junction bases numbered 2, after V lost 1 base and J lost 2 bases. The CDR3 loop is CASSLGGGTTDTQYF. For the CDR3, the DNA is TGTGCCAGCAGCTTAGGCGGGGGGACCACAGATACGCAGTATTTT.

This clonotype showed up many times. The V and J genes are TRBV5-6 and TRBJ1-2; TRBD1 agrees at 7 bases. Germline CDR1 SGHDT, CDR2 YYEEEE. This CDR3 has 15 residues. V was pared by 0 bases and J by 6 bases, with 8 bases of the junction left unmatched. The CDR3 DNA sequence: TGTGCCAGCAGCTTGGTACAGGGGATCACTAATGGCTACACCTTC. It encodes CASSLVQGITNGYTF. The full variable domain, its missing parts supplied by reference TRBV5-6 and TRBJ1-2, is DAGVTQSPTHLIKTRGQQVTLRCSPKSGHDTVSWYQQALGQGPQFIFQYYEEEERQRGNFPDRFSGHQFPNYSSELNVNALLLGDSALYLCASSLVQGITNGYTFGSGTRLTVV.

This clonotype was observed at least ten times. The V and J genes are TRBV24-1 and TRBJ1-4; no clear D. Germline CDR1 and CDR2: KGHDR and SFDVKD. Trimming removed 6 bases from V and 5 bases from J, with 3 bases in between. There are 11 residues in the CDR3. CDR3 sequence (DNA): TGTGCCACCAGTTCCAATGAAAAACTGTTTTTT. Translated, it gives CATSSNEKLFF.